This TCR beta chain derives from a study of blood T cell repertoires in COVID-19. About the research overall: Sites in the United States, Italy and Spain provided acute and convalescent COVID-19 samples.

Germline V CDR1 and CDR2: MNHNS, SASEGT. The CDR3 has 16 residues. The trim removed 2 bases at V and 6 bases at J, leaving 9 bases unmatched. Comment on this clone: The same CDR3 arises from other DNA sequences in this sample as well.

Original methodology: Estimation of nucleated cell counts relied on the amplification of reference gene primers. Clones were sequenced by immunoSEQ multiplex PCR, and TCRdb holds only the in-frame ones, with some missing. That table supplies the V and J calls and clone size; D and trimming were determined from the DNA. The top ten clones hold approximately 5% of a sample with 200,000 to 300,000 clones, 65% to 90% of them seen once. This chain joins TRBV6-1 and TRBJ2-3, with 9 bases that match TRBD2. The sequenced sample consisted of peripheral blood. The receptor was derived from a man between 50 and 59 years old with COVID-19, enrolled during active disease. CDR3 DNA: TGTGCCAGCAGTGAACTCGCGGGGGGGCCGTTGGATACGCAGTATTTT. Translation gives CASSELAGGPLDTQYF.